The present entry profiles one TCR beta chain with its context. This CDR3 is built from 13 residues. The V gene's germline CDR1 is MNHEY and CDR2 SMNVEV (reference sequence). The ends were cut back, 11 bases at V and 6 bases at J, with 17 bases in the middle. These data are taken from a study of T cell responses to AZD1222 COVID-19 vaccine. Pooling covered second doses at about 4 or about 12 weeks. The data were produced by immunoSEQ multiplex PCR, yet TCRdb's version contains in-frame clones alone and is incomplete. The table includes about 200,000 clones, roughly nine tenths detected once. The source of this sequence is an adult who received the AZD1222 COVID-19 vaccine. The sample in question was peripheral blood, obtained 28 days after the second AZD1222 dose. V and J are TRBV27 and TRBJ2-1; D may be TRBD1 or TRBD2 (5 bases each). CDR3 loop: CAAGDALANEQFF. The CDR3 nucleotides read TGTGCCGCCGGGGACGCCCTGGCCAATGAGCAGTTCTTC.